The 10 T cell receptor beta chains reported below all come from one sample, sequenced in a study of cytomegalovirus exposure and HLA in healthy donors. This PCR relied on a set of 60 Vbeta primers and 13 Jbeta primers. Profiled with immunoSEQ multiplex PCR; TCRdb holds only in-frame clones, not every one. The table has about 160,000 clones, under 85% seen once. What was sequenced was PBMCs. All receptors derive from a woman in her 30s in good health and CMV-seronegative.

The chain couples TRBV30 to TRBJ1-4; 8 bases match TRBD1. Germline CDR1 and CDR2: GTSNPN and SVGIG (reference sequence). CDR3 length: 12 amino acids. V shed 3 bases, J shed 7 bases, and the junction held 1 base outside the gene matches. The CDR3 DNA is TGTGCCTGGAGGGACAGGGTTGAAAAACTGTTTTTT. Translation gives CAWRDRVEKLFF.

The genes are TRBV6-4 and TRBJ2-2, with D tentatively TRBD1 (6 bases). The CDR3 runs 13 residues. Trimming stripped 6 bases from V and 5 bases from J, with 10 bases between. Germline V lookup: CDR1 MRHNA, CDR2 SNTAGT. The CDR3 DNA is TGTGCCAGCAGCCTAACAGGGACCGGGGAGCTGTTTTTT. It translates to CASSLTGTGELFF.

The chain carries TRBV19 and TRBJ2-1; 9 bases align to TRBD2. Germline V gene sequence: CDR1 LNHDA, CDR2 SQIVND (reference sequence). V gave up 7 bases and J gave up 8 bases; unmatched junction bases: 6. CDR3 length: 13 residues. The CDR3 reads CASKRGGGDEQFF. The DNA of the CDR3 is TGTGCCAGTAAGCGCGGGGGGGGAGATGAGCAGTTCTTC.

Only a few counts were recorded for this clone. This chain uses TRBV6-5 with TRBJ1-2, with 9 bases aligning to TRBD1. Per germline, CDR1 MNHEY and CDR2 SVGAGI. This CDR3 region has 15 residues. V shed 0 bases, J shed 8 bases, and the junction held 7 bases outside the gene matches. The CDR3 spells CASSYSTTGGYGYTF. The CDR3 nucleotides read TGTGCCAGCAGTTACTCGACGACAGGGGGTTACGGCTACACCTTC.

The chain is built from TRBV18 and TRBJ1-1, with TRBD1 identical over 8 bases. Germline lookup yields CDR1 KGHSH and CDR2 LQKENI. The V gene end was trimmed by 3 bases and the J gene end by 5 bases; junction bases not matched to a gene: 5. This CDR3 is 14 amino acids long. In DNA, the CDR3 is TGTGCCAGCTCACCTAAAGGACAGGGAACTGAAGCTTTCTTT. This sequence encodes CASSPKGQGTEAFF.

The chain carries TRBV30 and TRBJ1-5; D is unresolved. Germline V gene sequence: CDR1 GTSNPN, CDR2 SVGIG (reference sequence). The V end was cut by 2 bases, the J end by 4 bases, with 9 bases between. The CDR3 has 13 amino acids. Here the CDR3 reads CAWSPSGNQPQHF. The CDR3, as DNA: TGTGCCTGGAGTCCCTCCGGGAATCAGCCCCAGCATTTT.

The chain uses TRBV5-4 and TRBJ2-5, with 8 nucleotides matching TRBD2. After removal of 5 bases from V and 5 bases from J, the junction contained 5 bases not matched to a gene. The germline V gene has CDR1 SGHNT and CDR2 YYREEE (reference sequence). This CDR3 has 13 amino acids. The chain's CDR3 is CASSRGLVETQYF. CDR3 DNA sequence: TGTGCCAGCAGTCGGGGACTAGTTGAGACCCAGTACTTC.

This chain links TRBV12-5 with TRBJ2-4, with a tentative D call TRBD1 (6 bases). The CDR3 is made up of 14 amino acids. The germline V gene has CDR1 LGHNT and CDR2 FRNRAP. Trimming pared 2 bases from V and 4 bases from J, leaving 9 bases between. The CDR3 bases are TGTGCTAGTGGTTTGTCAGGGGCGAAAAACATTCAGTACTTC. This translates into CASGLSGAKNIQYF.

The J gene is TRBJ2-1, the V gene TRBV19; TRBD2 matches 12 bases. Germline assignment: CDR1 LNHDA and CDR2 SQIVND (reference sequence). With V trimmed by 6 bases and J by 4 bases, 7 bases remained unmatched. This CDR3 is built from 16 residues. CDR3 sequence reads: CASSRTSGGPYNEQFF. The CDR3 coding sequence is TGTGCCAGTAGCCGAACTAGCGGGGGGCCGTACAATGAGCAGTTCTTC.

The chain joins TRBV6-6 to TRBJ1-5; a weak D match, TRBD1 (5 bases). There are 13 residues in the CDR3. V was clipped by 7 bases and J by 6 bases, with 13 bases between them. The germline V gene encodes CDR1 MNHNY and CDR2 SVGAGI (reference sequence). CDR3 loop: CASTRGSAQPQHF. DNA of the CDR3: TGTGCCAGCACTAGGGGATCTGCTCAGCCCCAGCATTTT.